Each of the 4 T cell receptor beta chains below was sequenced from the same sample in a study of shared clonotypes between healthy human individuals (dated by TCRdb to about 2020). Libraries were built with the immunoSEQ multiplex PCR assay. The clones in this table, taken by TCRdb from immuneACCESS, are in-frame only. Not every clone is retained; where verified, under half of the shortfall comes from an unresolved V gene, and the cause of the rest is unknown. This sample holds some 2.1 million clones; 90% to 95% were observed only once. The ten largest clonotypes hold 0.13% of the sample. Sample: naive CD4+ T cells sorted from blood. In the paper's terms, the cell subset or site label means: CD45RA+ positively selected. The receptors were sampled from a man younger than 30 in good health.

The rearrangement links TRBV9 to TRBJ2-3, with TRBD2 matching over 11 bases. The CDR3 spans 16 residues. V dropped 3 bases and J dropped 4; count of bases not matched to a gene: 7. The germline V gene encodes CDR1 SGDLS and CDR2 YYNGEE. CDR3 amino acids: CASSAYASGGPDTQYF. Written as DNA, the CDR3 is TGTGCCAGCAGCGCCTACGCTAGCGGGGGGCCAGATACGCAGTATTTT.

This clone was found once. This chain connects TRBV7-9 to TRBJ2-1; a possible D gene is TRBD2 (7 bases). V gave up 5 bases and J gave up 7 bases, with 30 bases separating them. The CDR3 runs 19 residues. The V gene's germline CDR1 is SEHNR and CDR2 FQNEAQ (reference sequence). This chain's CDR3 is CASSVGPLEQGLQWNEQFF. The CDR3 coding sequence is TGTGCCAGCAGCGTGGGCCCGCTCGAACAGGGACTACAGTGGAATGAGCAGTTCTTC.

The chain links TRBV10-2 to TRBJ1-5, with unresolved D. The CDR3 runs to 13 residues. The germline V gene has CDR1 WSHSY and CDR2 SAAADI. The V end lost 3 bases, the J end lost 9 bases, and 12 bases lay between the germline ends. This CDR3 is CASSEARVGPQHF. DNA for the CDR3: TGCGCCAGCAGTGAAGCGAGGGTAGGGCCCCAGCATTTT.

As for this clone: The junction does not match germline at one end; this may be a read error. The chain employs TRBV7-7 and TRBJ2-2, with D maybe TRBD1 (6 bases). There are 14 residues in the CDR3. Germline loops: CDR1 SSHAT, CDR2 FNYEAQ (reference sequence). The chain's CDR3 is CASSRTANTGELFF. The CDR3 DNA reads TGTGCTAGCAGTAGGACAGCGAACACCGGGGAGCTGTTTTTT.